Described below is a single T cell receptor (beta chain) sequence and its context. This record belongs to a study of cytotoxic CD8 clonotypes in ibrutinib-treated CLL. Background on the study: Response samples followed a median 12 months of treatment, range 6 to 36.

The length of the CDR3 is 12 residues. V lost 2 bases and J lost 4, with 6 bases in between. Looked up from germline, CDR1 is SGHDT and CDR2 is YYEEEE. This table comes from immunoSEQ multiplex PCR, and its TCRdb copy is limited to in-frame clones, with some not included. This table has under 150,000 clones, approximately 81% appearing once. This specimen was PBMCs, taken after 24 months of ibrutinib treatment. This rearrangement joins TRBV5-6 to TRBJ1-1; no clear D. The receptor was derived from a human donor with chronic lymphocytic leukemia. The CDR3 sequence is CASSFWPTEAFF. DNA for the CDR3: TGTGCCAGCAGCTTTTGGCCCACTGAAGCTTTCTTT.